This T cell receptor (beta chain) is drawn from a study of blood T cell repertoires in COVID-19. Trimming removed 7 bases at V and 7 bases at J, with 26 bases between. Germline assignment: CDR1 MGHDK and CDR2 SYGVNS. The CDR3 extends over 16 amino acids. This table comes from immunoSEQ multiplex PCR, and its TCRdb copy is limited to in-frame clones, with some not included. The data show 150,000 to 200,000 clones, 85% to 90% seen once. The sequence came from a man between 50 and 59 years old with active or convalescent COVID-19. The sample consisted of peripheral blood. The chain couples TRBV25-1 to TRBJ2-7, with D tentatively TRBD2 (6 bases). The CDR3, as DNA: TGTGCCAGCAAAAGAAGCGACGGGACTCCGGAGGGGGAGCAGTACTTC. This sequence encodes CASKRSDGTPEGEQYF.